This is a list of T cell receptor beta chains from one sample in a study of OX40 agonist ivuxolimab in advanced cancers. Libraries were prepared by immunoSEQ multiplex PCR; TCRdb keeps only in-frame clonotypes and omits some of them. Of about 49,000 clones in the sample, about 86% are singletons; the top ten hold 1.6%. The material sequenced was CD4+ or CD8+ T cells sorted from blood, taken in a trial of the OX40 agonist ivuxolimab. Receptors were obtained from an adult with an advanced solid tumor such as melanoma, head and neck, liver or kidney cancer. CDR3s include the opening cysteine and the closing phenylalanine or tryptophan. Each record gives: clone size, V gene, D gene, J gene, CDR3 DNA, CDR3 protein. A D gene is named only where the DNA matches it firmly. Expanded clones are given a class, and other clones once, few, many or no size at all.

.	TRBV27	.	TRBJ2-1	TGTGCCAGCAACCTGGCCGGGGTCTCTCCTAACAATGAGCAGTTCTTC	CASNLAGVSPNNEQFF
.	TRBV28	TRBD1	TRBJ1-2	TGTGCCAGCAGTTTGCCCTCAAGACAGGGGGATGGCTACACCTTC	CASSLPSRQGDGYTF
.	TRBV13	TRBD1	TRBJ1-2	TGTGCCAGCAGCTTACAGGGGGCGCGGAACTATGGCTACACCTTC	CASSLQGARNYGYTF
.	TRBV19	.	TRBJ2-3	TGTGCCGCCGGACCCTTCGCAGATACGCAGTATTTT	CAAGPFADTQYF
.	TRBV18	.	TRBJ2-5	TGTGCCAGCTCACCAACGAATGGAGAGACCCAGTACTTC	CASSPTNGETQYF
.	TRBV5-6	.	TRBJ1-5	TGTGCCAGCAGTCTTGCAGGGGTAGGTCAGCCCCAGCATTTT	CASSLAGVGQPQHF
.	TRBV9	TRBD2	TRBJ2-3	TGTGCCAGCAGCGCCCAGGGACTAGCGGCGACAGATACGCAGTATTTT	CASSAQGLAATDTQYF
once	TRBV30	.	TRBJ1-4	TGTGCCTGGAAGAGAGGGGCCCAGGGCTTGGGCGAAAAACTGTTTTTT	CAWKRGAQGLGEKLFF
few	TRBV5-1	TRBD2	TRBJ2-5	TGCGCCAGCAGCTCTACTAGCGGTGAGGGGTGGGAGACCCAGTACTTC	CASSSTSGEGWETQYF
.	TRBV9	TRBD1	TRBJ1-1	TGTGCCAGCAGCCCCCCGGGACAGAATCTTGAAGCTTTCTTT	CASSPPGQNLEAFF
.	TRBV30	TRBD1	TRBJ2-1	TGTGCCTGGAGTGGGGGGACAGGGGTGTTAAATGAGCAGTTCTTC	CAWSGGTGVLNEQFF
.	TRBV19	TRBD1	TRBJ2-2	TGTGCCACCTCAATTCGGGTTTGGACAGGGAACACCGGGGAGCTGTTTTTT	CATSIRVWTGNTGELFF
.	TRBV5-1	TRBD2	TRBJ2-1	TGCGCCAGCAGCTTCGGACTAGCGGGAGTGCCTCTTTCTGATGAGCAGTTCTTC	CASSFGLAGVPLSDEQFF
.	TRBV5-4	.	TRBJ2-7	TGTGCCAGCAGCCTATACAGGGACCAGGGTTTCTACGAGCAGTACTTC	CASSLYRDQGFYEQYF
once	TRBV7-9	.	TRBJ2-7	TGTGCCAGCAGCTCATCGTGGGTTTTCCAGGAGCAGTACTTC	CASSSSWVFQEQYF
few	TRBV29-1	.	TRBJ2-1	TGCAGCGTTGAAGGGCCGGCGCCTAAGCAGTTCTTC	CSVEGPAPKQFF
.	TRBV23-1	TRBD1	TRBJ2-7	TGCGCCAGCAGTCAATCAGTTGGGGACAGTCCCTACGAGCAGTACTTC	CASSQSVGDSPYEQYF
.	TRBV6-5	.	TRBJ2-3	TGTGCCAGCAGTTACTCGAGGGCCAGCCCGACAGATACGCAGTATTTT	CASSYSRASPTDTQYF
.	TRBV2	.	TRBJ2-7	TGTGCCAGCAGCGCCCCCTTCATCTACGAGCAGTACTTC	CASSAPFIYEQYF
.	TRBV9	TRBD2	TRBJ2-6	TGTGCCAGCAGTGGCCCTGGGGGGGGGACCGGGGCCAACGTCCTGACTTTC	CASSGPGGGTGANVLTF
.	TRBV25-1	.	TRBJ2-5	TGTGCCAGCAGCTTACCTGGAGGGCAAGAGACCCAGTACTTC	CASSLPGGQETQYF
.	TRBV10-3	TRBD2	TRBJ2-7	TGTGCCATCAGCGTAGCCGGGGGGTCCTACGAGCAGTACTTC	CAISVAGGSYEQYF
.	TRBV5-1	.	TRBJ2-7	TGCGCCAGCAGCTTGGGGGCCGCAAGGAGCTCCTACGAGCAGTACTTC	CASSLGAARSSYEQYF